A selection of T cell receptor beta chains follows, all from one sample in a study of blood T cell repertoires in COVID-19. Assay used: immunoSEQ multiplex PCR; TCRdb lists only in-frame clones, some missing. The sample contains a few hundred thousand clones, 88% of which appear only once. What was sequenced was peripheral blood. Receptor source: a man between 60 and 75 years old who had recovered from COVID-19. Both conserved end residues are part of each CDR3. D genes are given only for firm matches. Some rows mark clone size as missing; the rest say once, few, many or name a class of expanded clone.

j_call d_call v_call clone_size cdr3_nt cdr3_aa
TRBJ1-1 . TRBV4-1 . TGCGCCAGCAGCCAAGATAATGGTTTACGGACTGAAGCTTTCTTT CASSQDNGLRTEAFF
TRBJ2-1 TRBD2 TRBV5-1 . TGCGCCAGCAGCTTGCCAGGACTAGCGGGGGACAATGAGCAGTTCTTC CASSLPGLAGDNEQFF
TRBJ1-2 TRBD1 TRBV7-2 . TGTGCCAGCAGCTCCGCCGGGACAGGGGGCGGAGGCTACACCTTC CASSSAGTGGGGYTF
TRBJ2-7 TRBD2 TRBV19 . TGTGCCAGTAGCGGGGGGGCTTACGAGCAGTACTTC CASSGGAYEQYF
TRBJ2-7 TRBD1 TRBV5-1 . TGCGCCAGCAGCTTTTGGACAGGCTCCTACGAGCAGTACTTC CASSFWTGSYEQYF
TRBJ2-7 . TRBV21-1 . TGTGCCAGCAGCAAATCTAAGTACAGGGGAGACGAGCAGTACTTC CASSKSKYRGDEQYF
TRBJ2-7 TRBD1 TRBV6-1 few TGTGCCAGCAGTGATAGACAGGGGCCCTACGAGCAGTACTTC CASSDRQGPYEQYF
TRBJ2-5 TRBD2 TRBV5-1 . TGCGCCAGCAGCTTGGAACTAGCGGGCCCCCAAGAGACCCAGTACTTC CASSLELAGPQETQYF
TRBJ2-7 TRBD2 TRBV7-3 . TGTGCCAGCAGCCCAACTAGCGGGAGCTCCTACGAGCAGTACTTC CASSPTSGSSYEQYF
TRBJ2-6 . TRBV7-2 . TGTGCCAGCCAGATAGGGGTGGCTGGGGCCAACGTCCTGACTTTC CASQIGVAGANVLTF
TRBJ1-3 . TRBV6-5 few TGTGCCAGCAGTATTGGAGGTTATTCGGGAAACACCATATATTTT CASSIGGYSGNTIYF
TRBJ1-2 TRBD1 TRBV18 . TGTGCCAGCTCCGCGGGGACAGGGGGATATGGCTACACCTTC CASSAGTGGYGYTF
TRBJ1-1 TRBD1 TRBV6-5 . TGTGCCAGCAGGAGGACAGGGTCGAACACTGAAGCTTTCTTT CASRRTGSNTEAFF
TRBJ1-1 . TRBV6-5 . TGTGCCAGCAGACCGGGGAAAACTGAAGCTTTCTTT CASRPGKTEAFF
TRBJ2-7 . TRBV9 . TGTGCCAGCAGCCCATGGCAGGGCCCGAGCTCCTACGAGCAGTACTTC CASSPWQGPSSYEQYF
TRBJ2-1 . TRBV7-8 . TGTGCCAGCAGCTTAGCGAAGCTTGCGAGCTCCTACAATGAGCAGTTCTTC CASSLAKLASSYNEQFF
TRBJ1-2 . TRBV4-1 . TGCGCCAGCAGCCAAGCCGGTGGCTACACCTTC CASSQAGGYTF
TRBJ1-6 . TRBV11-2 once TGTGCCAGCAGCTTAGTACTGGGCTCGGGGGCCCTCCACTTT CASSLVLGSGALHF
TRBJ2-7 . TRBV27 . TGTGCCAGCAGTTTAGCAAACCGGAGGGGGCCGGGGGACGAGCAGTACTTC CASSLANRRGPGDEQYF
TRBJ2-1 TRBD2 TRBV6-6 . TGTGCCAGCGCTGGTACTAGCGGGGTATACAATGAGCAGTTCTTC CASAGTSGVYNEQFF
TRBJ2-1 . TRBV6-2/TRBV6-3 . TGTGCCAGCAGTTACTACGGTAGCGGCCATAGCTCCTACAATGAGCAGTTCTTC CASSYYGSGHSSYNEQFF
TRBJ1-4 . TRBV13 . TGTGCCAGCAGCCCTAACCCTGGGGACGGAGGGATAAGGGAAAAACTGTTTTTT CASSPNPGDGGIREKLFF